The rows below give T cell receptor beta chains drawn from one sample of a study of cytomegalovirus exposure and HLA in healthy donors. Assay: immunoSEQ multiplex PCR; the TCRdb copy retains only in-frame clones and omits some. This repertoire shows over 120,000 clones, over 70% found once; its top ten account for about 5%. Source material: PBMCs. The receptors originated from a man between 40 and 49 years old in good health and CMV-seronegative. Both conserved end residues are trimmed from each CDR3. D genes are given only for firm matches.

v_gene: TRBV28; j_gene: TRBJ1-1; d_gene: -; CDR3aa: ASSLGGNTEAF
v_gene: TRBV7-2; j_gene: TRBJ2-2; d_gene: -; CDR3aa: ASSLAEGWELF
v_gene: TRBV13; j_gene: TRBJ2-1; d_gene: -; CDR3aa: ASSPQEGISSYNEQF
v_gene: TRBV7-2; j_gene: TRBJ1-5; d_gene: -; CDR3aa: ASSVDIGDNQPQH
v_gene: TRBV4-1; j_gene: TRBJ2-1; d_gene: TRBD2; CDR3aa: ASSQLPGLASYNEQF
v_gene: TRBV4-3; j_gene: TRBJ2-7; d_gene: -; CDR3aa: ASSQDTVDTSYEQY
v_gene: TRBV29-1; j_gene: TRBJ1-1; d_gene: TRBD1; CDR3aa: SVRPGQGYTEAF
v_gene: TRBV11-1; j_gene: TRBJ1-4; d_gene: -; CDR3aa: ASSSRVDEKLF
v_gene: TRBV29-1; j_gene: TRBJ2-7; d_gene: TRBD1; CDR3aa: SVEVDRVEEQY
v_gene: TRBV4-1; j_gene: TRBJ2-5; d_gene: TRBD1; CDR3aa: ASSQVFGTGQETQY
v_gene: TRBV11-3; j_gene: TRBJ2-3; d_gene: -; CDR3aa: ASSSGGLSTDTQY
v_gene: TRBV14; j_gene: TRBJ1-2; d_gene: -; CDR3aa: ASSPFRSPDGYT
v_gene: TRBV6-5; j_gene: TRBJ2-2; d_gene: TRBD2; CDR3aa: ASSYFGGAVGELF
v_gene: TRBV9; j_gene: TRBJ2-7; d_gene: TRBD2; CDR3aa: ASSAELAGVDEQY
v_gene: TRBV19; j_gene: TRBJ1-6; d_gene: -; CDR3aa: ASNAGTYNSPLH
v_gene: TRBV6-1; j_gene: TRBJ1-6; d_gene: -; CDR3aa: ASSEGALGGAPLH
v_gene: TRBV11-2; j_gene: TRBJ1-2; d_gene: -; CDR3aa: ASSSPGTRSGYT